Below are 30 T cell receptor beta chains sequenced from a single sample in a study of cytomegalovirus exposure and HLA in healthy donors. The assay was immunoSEQ multiplex PCR, and TCRdb's table has in-frame clones only and misses some. The sample holds 110,000 or so clones, about 91% seen once. Sequencing was performed on PBMCs. These TCRs come from a man aged 18-30 years in good health and CMV-seronegative.

V is TRBV28 and J is TRBJ2-1, with D perhaps matching TRBD1 (5 bases). Germline V gene lookup returns CDR1 MDHEN and CDR2 SYDVKM. The length of the CDR3 is 14 residues. The V end was cut by 7 bases, the J end by 7 bases, with 17 bases between. CDR3 region: CASTLYWGRNEQFF. The CDR3 DNA is TGTGCCAGCACCCTGTATTGGGGCAGGAATGAGCAGTTCTTC.

The rearrangement links TRBV28 to TRBJ2-3; 9 bases map to TRBD2. Trimming cost V 9 bases and J 7 bases; bases outside gene matches: 14. CDR3 size: 15 residues. CDR1 and CDR2 from the germline V gene are MDHEN and SYDVKM. DNA for the CDR3: TGTGCCAGTAGCGGGGGACGTGCGGTTCTCAATACGCAGTATTTT. This encodes CASSGGRAVLNTQYF.

This clone appeared once. The chain recombines TRBV29-1 with TRBJ2-7; TRBD1 aligns across 8 bases. Germline loops: CDR1 SQVTM, CDR2 ANQGSEA. The CDR3 is made up of 13 amino acids. The ends lost 4 bases at V and 2 bases at J; junction bases unmatched: 4. In DNA form, the CDR3 reads TGCAGCGTTGGGACAGGGCTAACCTACGAGCAGTACTTC. Its translation: CSVGTGLTYEQYF.

A few counts support this clone. The chain joins TRBV4-1 to TRBJ1-2, with D uncertain. CDR3 length: 13 amino acids. The germline V and J ends were trimmed by 0 bases and 2 bases, with 4 bases remaining between them. Germline V gene lookup returns CDR1 MGHRA and CDR2 YSYEKL. CDR3 sequence (DNA): TGCGCCAGCAGCCAAGACAGGAACTATGGCTACACCTTC. Translated, it gives CASSQDRNYGYTF.

This chain links TRBV5-4 with TRBJ2-7, with 9 bases matching TRBD1. Germline lookup yields CDR1 SGHNT and CDR2 YYREEE (reference sequence). Losses at the gene ends were 2 bases for V and 5 bases for J; bases not matched to a gene: 2. This CDR3 spans 13 amino acids. DNA of the CDR3: TGTGCCAGCAGCTTTGACAGGGGGAACGAGCAGTACTTC. Its translation is CASSFDRGNEQYF.

This clone was seen once. The chain joins TRBV29-1 to TRBJ1-5, with D possibly being TRBD1 (5 bases). From germline, CDR1 is SQVTM and CDR2 ANQGSEA. CDR3 length equals 13 residues. V lost 6 bases and J 4 bases, leaving 13 bases between the germline ends. CDR3 coding DNA: TGCAGCGTAGCAGAGACAGTGAATCAGCCCCAGCATTTT. Translating it yields CSVAETVNQPQHF.

This chain uses TRBV15 with TRBJ2-1, with D uncertain. Trimming left V 5 bases short and J 4 bases short, with 15 bases between. Germline CDR1 LNHNV, CDR2 YYDKDF (reference sequence). The CDR3 extends over 15 amino acids. DNA for the CDR3: TGTGCCACCAGCCGAGCCCTGGCGGAGTACAATGAGCAGTTCTTC. It encodes CATSRALAEYNEQFF.

The rearrangement links TRBV4-3 to TRBJ1-1, with TRBD1 matching 7 bases. Germline CDR1 LGHNA, CDR2 YSLEER. J was trimmed by 0 bases and V by 6 bases; bases with no gene match: 10. There are 16 residues in the CDR3. The DNA for the CDR3 is TGCGCCAGCAGATCCGGGACAGACTCGATGAACACTGAAGCTTTCTTT. Protein sequence: CASRSGTDSMNTEAFF.

J is TRBJ1-1 and V is TRBV11-2; D might be TRBD1 (5 bases). CDR3 length: 13 amino acids. In germline, CDR1 is SGHAT, CDR2 FQNNGV. Trimming took off 6 bases at V and 10 bases at J, with 18 bases between the two ends. CDR3 DNA sequence: TGTGCCAGCAGAACACACGGGGGGGTGGGAGCTTTCTTT. Protein: CASRTHGGVGAFF.

A single count supports this clone. The J gene is TRBJ2-2, the V gene TRBV5-1; 7 positions match TRBD2. Germline lookup yields CDR1 SGHRS and CDR2 YFSETQ. The J segment lost 6 bases and the V segment lost 4 bases, leaving 9 bases of the junction unmatched. The CDR3 contains 15 residues. The CDR3 DNA is TGCGCCAGCAGCCTCTGGGACTATCGGGCCGGGGAGCTGTTTTTT. Residues: CASSLWDYRAGELFF.

The chain couples TRBV28 to TRBJ2-3, with D possibly being TRBD1 (6 bases). In germline, CDR1 is MDHEN, CDR2 SYDVKM. This CDR3 has 15 residues. The V end lost 6 bases, the J end lost 1 base, and 14 bases lay between the germline ends. CDR3 residues: CASRHAWGRTDTQYF. Here the CDR3 DNA reads TGTGCCAGCAGACACGCGTGGGGGCGCACAGATACGCAGTATTTT.

The chain links TRBV18 to TRBJ2-7; the match to TRBD2 covers 9 bases. The CDR3 consists of 16 residues. Trimming removed 3 bases from V and 2 bases from J; junction bases left unmatched: 8. Looked up from germline, CDR1 is KGHSH and CDR2 is LQKENI. The CDR3: CASSPRGERGAYEQYF. CDR3 nucleotides: TGTGCCAGCTCACCCCGGGGGGAGCGGGGGGCCTACGAGCAGTACTTC.

The V call is TRBV28, the J call TRBJ1-1; D gene uncertain. The CDR3 contains 11 residues. In germline, CDR1 is MDHEN, CDR2 SYDVKM. V lost 3 bases and J lost 8, with 7 bases in between. The DNA of the CDR3 is TGTGCCAGCAGTTTCCAGGTCGAAGCTTTCTTT. It is translated as CASSFQVEAFF.

This rearrangement joins TRBV4-1 to TRBJ1-1; 9 nucleotides agree with TRBD1. Germline V gene lookup returns CDR1 MGHRA and CDR2 YSYEKL. This CDR3 is built from 18 residues. Germline trimming cut 0 bases from V and 4 bases from J; bases unmatched to any gene: 12. The CDR3 spells CASSQDRGTGFFITEAFF. The CDR3 DNA reads TGCGCCAGCAGCCAAGATAGGGGGACAGGGTTTTTTATCACTGAAGCTTTCTTT.

The chain uses TRBV28 and TRBJ1-1; D is uncertain. This CDR3 comprises 11 residues. From germline, CDR1 is MDHEN and CDR2 SYDVKM. V was shortened by 11 bases and J by 0 bases, with 7 bases between the two germline ends. Here the CDR3 DNA reads TGTGCCGTCCGGGTGAACACTGAAGCTTTCTTT. It specifies CAVRVNTEAFF.

The rearrangement uses TRBV5-1 and TRBJ2-2; 10 bases line up with TRBD1. V dropped 0 bases and J dropped 7; count of bases not matched to a gene: 6. The germline V gene encodes CDR1 SGHRS and CDR2 YFSETQ. This CDR3 is built from 16 residues. CDR3 in amino acids: CASSLGVTGGFGELFF. The CDR3, as DNA: TGCGCCAGCAGCTTGGGTGTGACAGGGGGCTTCGGGGAGCTGTTTTTT.

V usage is TRBV28 and J usage is TRBJ2-7, with TRBD2 matching 7 bases. Looked up from germline, CDR1 is MDHEN and CDR2 is SYDVKM. The CDR3 runs 19 residues. The junction had 24 bases not matched to a gene; V was cut back by 6 bases and J by 4 bases. Here the CDR3 DNA reads TGTGCCAGCAGCATTACCCTCGGGACCCTTGCGGCGGGAGAGTACGAGCAGTACTTC. Translating gives CASSITLGTLAAGEYEQYF.

V usage is TRBV29-1 and J usage is TRBJ1-2, with D hard to call. V gave up 7 bases and J gave up 2 bases, with 11 bases separating them. Germline V CDR1 and CDR2: SQVTM, ANQGSEA. The CDR3 is made up of 12 amino acids. CDR3 coding DNA: TGCAGCGCCTATGGAGTAAACTATGGCTACACCTTC. It encodes CSAYGVNYGYTF.

This chain links TRBV6-1 with TRBJ1-2; the D gene is possibly TRBD1 (6 bases). The germline gives CDR1 MNHNS, CDR2 SASEGT. CDR3 length equals 13 residues. Trimming took 8 bases from V and 5 from J, leaving 15 bases between them. The CDR3, as DNA: TGTGCCAGCCCTTCGGCAGGGGCTTATGGCTACACCTTC. Encoded protein: CASPSAGAYGYTF.

The chain has TRBV27 and TRBJ2-1; 9 bases align to TRBD1. After removal of 5 bases from V and 3 bases from J, the junction contained 5 bases not matched to a gene. Per the germline V gene, CDR1 is MNHEY and CDR2 is SMNVEV (reference sequence). This CDR3 region has 15 residues. The CDR3 reads CASSVRTGVYNEQFF. Written as DNA, the CDR3 is TGTGCCAGCAGTGTCAGGACAGGGGTCTACAATGAGCAGTTCTTC.

In its sample, this clone was seen a few times. V is TRBV19 and J is TRBJ1-5, with 7 bases identical to TRBD1. Germline values: CDR1 LNHDA, CDR2 SQIVND (reference sequence). This CDR3 is built from 15 residues. The junction had 7 bases not matched to a gene; V was cut back by 5 bases and J by 3 bases. Here the CDR3 DNA reads TGTGCCAGTAGTGTAAAACAGGGGCACAATCAGCCCCAGCATTTT. The encoded protein is CASSVKQGHNQPQHF.

The chain links TRBV9 to TRBJ1-4; D call uncertain. In germline, CDR1 is SGDLS, CDR2 YYNGEE. There are 15 residues in the CDR3. The V and J ends lost 1 base and 6 bases respectively, with 13 bases between them. The CDR3 sequence is CASSVKPGWDEKLFF. The CDR3 coding sequence is TGTGCCAGCAGCGTAAAGCCAGGCTGGGATGAAAAACTGTTTTTT. The whole variable domain, remainder taken from reference TRBV9 and TRBJ1-4, is DSGVTQTPKHLITATGQRVTLRCSPRSGDLSVYWYQQSLDQGLQFLIQYYNGEERAKGNILERFSAQQFPDLHSELNLSSLELGDSALYFCASSVKPGWDEKLFFGSGTQLSVL.

This clone was observed once. The chain combines TRBV7-6 with TRBJ1-1; 7 bases fit TRBD1. Germline lookup yields CDR1 SGHVS and CDR2 FNYEAQ. V was pared by 5 bases and J by 0 bases, with 6 bases of the junction left unmatched. This CDR3 is 15 amino acids long. The CDR3 DNA sequence: TGTGCCAGCAGCGACGAGACAGGGATGAACACTGAAGCTTTCTTT. Its protein product is CASSDETGMNTEAFF.

The rearrangement links TRBV28 to TRBJ2-7; weak D call: TRBD2 (6 bases). This CDR3 region has 15 residues. Germline V gives CDR1 MDHEN, CDR2 SYDVKM. Deletions cut 4 bases from V and 2 bases from J, with 15 bases between. CDR3 protein: CASSSRTKGTYEQYF. The CDR3, as DNA: TGTGCCAGCAGTTCCCGGACTAAAGGGACCTACGAGCAGTACTTC. The full variable domain, its missing parts supplied by reference TRBV28 and TRBJ2-7, is DVKVTQSSRYLVKRTGEKVFLECVQDMDHENMFWYRQDPGLGLRLIYFSYDVKMKEKGDIPEGYSVSREKKERFSLILESASTNQTSMYLCASSSRTKGTYEQYFGPGTRLTVT.

CDR3 loop: CASSQVFLAGEKSEQYF. The CDR3 bases are TGTGCCAGCAGCCAAGTATTTCTAGCGGGAGAAAAAAGCGAGCAGTACTTC. V usage is TRBV4-2 and J usage is TRBJ2-7; 10 bases fit TRBD2. Germline lookup yields CDR1 LGHNA and CDR2 YNFKEQ. The junction had 12 bases not matched to a gene; V was cut back by 1 base and J by 6 bases. The CDR3 spans 17 residues.

The chain employs TRBV27 and TRBJ1-2; D ambiguous. The length of the CDR3 is 14 residues. Looked up from germline, CDR1 is MNHEY and CDR2 is SMNVEV (reference sequence). With 2 bases removed from V and 5 bases from J, the gap between germline ends came to 12 bases. For the CDR3, the DNA is TGTGCCAGCAGTTTAGGGTTTCCAGGTTATGGCTACACCTTC. It codes for CASSLGFPGYGYTF.

The chain carries TRBV6-5 and TRBJ2-2; 11 bases align to TRBD2. Looked up from germline, CDR1 is MNHEY and CDR2 is SVGAGI. This CDR3 contains 16 residues. The junction had 7 bases not matched to a gene; V was cut back by 6 bases and J by 4 bases. CDR3 residues: CASRYQTSGSTGELFF. DNA of the CDR3: TGTGCCAGCAGGTACCAAACTAGCGGGAGCACCGGGGAGCTGTTTTTT.

CDR3 amino acids: CASSKASFVHRRNTEAFF. In DNA form, the CDR3 reads TGTGCCAGCAGCAAAGCTTCCTTCGTCCACCGCAGGAACACTGAAGCTTTCTTT. The J gene is TRBJ1-1, the V gene TRBV21-1; the D call of TRBD1 is as the table states it, not checked on the DNA. TRBV21-1 is labeled a pseudogene. The CDR3 length is 18 residues.

The chain uses TRBV29-1 and TRBJ1-3; D gene unclear. CDR1 is SQVTM, CDR2 ANQGSEA, per germline. V shed 4 bases and J shed 0 bases, with 10 bases lying between them. CDR3 length: 14 amino acids. The CDR3 DNA is TGCAGCGTTGGAAACTCAAGCTCTGGAAACACCATATATTTT. Amino acids: CSVGNSSSGNTIYF.

The chain is built from TRBV5-1 and TRBJ2-3; 7 bases line up with TRBD1. The CDR3 loop spans 16 amino acids. The germline V gene encodes CDR1 SGHRS and CDR2 YFSETQ. Losses at the gene ends were 3 bases for V and 0 bases for J; bases not matched to a gene: 7. CDR3 residues: CASSYGDRASTDTQYF. The CDR3 bases are TGCGCCAGCAGCTACGGCGACAGGGCAAGCACAGATACGCAGTATTTT.